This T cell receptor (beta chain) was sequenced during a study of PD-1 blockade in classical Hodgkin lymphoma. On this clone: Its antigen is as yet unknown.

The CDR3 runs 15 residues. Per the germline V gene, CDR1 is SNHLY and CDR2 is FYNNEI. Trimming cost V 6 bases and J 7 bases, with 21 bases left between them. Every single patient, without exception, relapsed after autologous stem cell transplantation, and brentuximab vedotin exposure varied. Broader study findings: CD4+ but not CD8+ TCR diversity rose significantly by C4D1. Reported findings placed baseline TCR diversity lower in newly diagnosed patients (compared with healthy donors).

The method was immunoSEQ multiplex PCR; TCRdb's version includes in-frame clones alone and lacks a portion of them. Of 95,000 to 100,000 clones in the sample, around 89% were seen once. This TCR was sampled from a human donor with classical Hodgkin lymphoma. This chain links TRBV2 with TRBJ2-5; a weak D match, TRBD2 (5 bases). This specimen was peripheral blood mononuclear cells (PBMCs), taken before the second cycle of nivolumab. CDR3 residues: CASRPGRPSGWTQYF. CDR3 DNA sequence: TGTGCCAGCAGACCAGGACGGCCATCGGGGTGGACCCAGTACTTC.